This T cell receptor beta chain was retrieved from a study of blood T cell repertoires in COVID-19. Sequenced by immunoSEQ multiplex PCR; TCRdb stores in-frame clones only, minus some. The data contain 100,000 to 150,000 clones, about 89% of them singletons. Trimming removed 4 bases at V and 2 bases at J, with 9 bases between. The CDR3 covers 13 residues. The germline V gene has CDR1 SEHNR and CDR2 FQNEAQ (reference sequence). This TCR derives from a woman in her seventies with COVID-19, enrolled during active disease. The V gene is TRBV7-9, the J gene TRBJ2-7; D perhaps matches TRBD2 (6 bases). Sequenced input: peripheral blood. CDR3 nucleotides: TGTGCCAGCAGCTGGGGGGTGACCTACGAGCAGTACTTC. Protein product: CASSWGVTYEQYF.